These T cell receptor beta chains were read from a single sample in a study of cytomegalovirus exposure and HLA in healthy donors. The data were produced by immunoSEQ multiplex PCR, yet TCRdb's version contains in-frame clones alone and is incomplete. The sample features about 140,000 clones, with about 2.2% in its top ten. The specimen sequenced was PBMCs. The receptors come from a woman between 18 and 30 years old in good health and CMV-seronegative. Both conserved end residues are part of each CDR3. Each record gives: D gene, V gene, J gene, CDR3 protein, CDR3 DNA. D genes are given only for firm matches.

-	TRBV19	TRBJ2-7	CASRYRVTDYEQYF	TGTGCCAGTAGATACAGGGTTACGGACTACGAGCAGTACTTC
-	TRBV9	TRBJ2-1	CASSVASSYNEQFF	TGTGCCAGCAGCGTAGCTAGCTCCTACAATGAGCAGTTCTTC
-	TRBV29-1	TRBJ2-5	CSVIRGSQGTQYF	TGCAGCGTTATAAGGGGGTCCCAAGGGACCCAGTACTTC
-	TRBV30	TRBJ2-3	CARGDFWSTDTQYF	TGTGCCCGCGGGGACTTTTGGAGCACAGATACGCAGTATTTT
TRBD2	TRBV7-6	TRBJ2-5	CASSRLATQETQYF	TGTGCCAGCAGCCGACTAGCGACTCAAGAGACCCAGTACTTC
-	TRBV7-6	TRBJ1-1	CASSLEGLGAEAFF	TGTGCCAGCAGCTTAGAGGGCTTAGGGGCTGAAGCTTTCTTT
-	TRBV13	TRBJ1-3	CASSLLPGKSGNTIYF	TGTGCCAGCAGCCTGCTCCCGGGAAAAAGCGGAAACACCATATATTTT
TRBD2	TRBV18	TRBJ2-7	CASSAAGEATYEQYF	TGTGCCAGCTCAGCAGCGGGAGAGGCAACCTACGAGCAGTACTTC
TRBD1	TRBV29-1	TRBJ2-1	CSARQGLNEQFF	TGCAGCGCCAGACAGGGCCTCAATGAGCAGTTCTTC
-	TRBV27	TRBJ1-3	CASSPTVSTGNTIYF	TGTGCCAGCAGCCCGACAGTTTCAACTGGAAACACCATATATTTT
TRBD1	TRBV2	TRBJ2-1	CASRGQGDSEQFF	TGTGCCAGCAGGGGACAGGGGGACAGTGAGCAGTTCTTC